The 6 T cell receptor beta chains listed next were all sequenced from one sample in a study of blood T cell repertoires in COVID-19. The repertoire was sequenced with immunoSEQ multiplex PCR; TCRdb's copy has only in-frame clones and lacks some. This sample has 150,000 to 200,000 clones, with approximately 79% found just once. The sample taken for sequencing was PBMCs or T cells enriched from blood (not recorded which). These receptors were taken from a woman between 65 and 79 years old in a cohort exposed to, infected with or recovered from COVID-19 (not recorded which).

The chain couples TRBV7-9 to TRBJ2-7; 9 bases are shared with TRBD2. V shed 3 bases, J shed 0 bases, and the junction held 6 bases outside the gene matches. CDR1 and CDR2 from the germline V gene are SEHNR and FQNEAQ (reference sequence). The CDR3 consists of 16 residues. The CDR3 region is CASSFGSGSLSYEQYF. CDR3 nucleotide sequence: TGTGCCAGCAGCTTCGGTAGCGGGAGCCTCTCCTACGAGCAGTACTTC.

This sequence joins TRBV7-2 and TRBJ2-1; 7 nucleotides line up with TRBD2. The CDR3 runs to 16 residues. After removal of 5 bases from V and 10 bases from J, the junction contained 17 bases not matched to a gene. Germline V gene data show CDR1 as SGHTA and CDR2 as FQGNSA. The CDR3 is CASSKDGTMGIREQFF. The DNA of the CDR3 is TGTGCCAGCAGCAAAGACGGGACTATGGGGATTAGGGAGCAGTTCTTC.

This clone was found many times. The sample contains more than one DNA sequence encoding this CDR3. This chain links TRBV28 with TRBJ2-1; D may be TRBD2 (6 bases). CDR3 length: 14 residues. V was pared by 3 bases and J by 4 bases, with 10 bases between. Germline lookup yields CDR1 MDHEN and CDR2 SYDVKM. The CDR3 sequence: CASSFRRGYNEQFF. The CDR3 DNA follows: TGTGCCAGCAGTTTCCGGCGGGGATACAATGAGCAGTTCTTC.

This clone occurred many times. The CDR3 DNA is TGTGCCAGCAGTTTGTCGACTAGCAACGAGCAGTACTTC. Residues: CASSLSTSNEQYF. The V gene is TRBV27, the J gene TRBJ2-7, with 7 bases fitting TRBD2. Unmatched junction bases numbered 4, after V lost 3 bases and J lost 5 bases. This CDR3 is built from 13 residues. Germline V lookup: CDR1 MNHEY, CDR2 SMNVEV (reference sequence).

The chain recombines TRBV7-2 with TRBJ2-7; TRBD2 agrees at 9 bases. The germline CDR1 and CDR2 sequences are SGHTA and FQGNSA. The length of the CDR3 is 13 residues. The V and J ends lost 5 bases and 4 bases, in that order; junction bases with no gene match: 3. CDR3 in DNA: TGTGCCAGCAGCCGACTAGCGGAATACGAGCAGTACTTC. Translated, it gives CASSRLAEYEQYF.

The genes are TRBV19 and TRBJ1-5; 7 positions match TRBD1. The junction had 6 bases not matched to a gene; V was cut back by 4 bases and J by 0 bases. This CDR3 is 16 amino acids long. Germline CDR1 reads LNHDA; CDR2 reads SQIVND (reference sequence). The CDR3 DNA is TGTGCCAGTAGTACCGTCGGGACAGTTAGCAATCAGCCCCAGCATTTT. Amino acids: CASSTVGTVSNQPQHF.